This T cell receptor beta chain was captured in a study of breast tumors, draining lymph nodes, adjacent tissues. General study findings and limits: Data only fit, rather than demonstrated, lymph node origin of most tumor T cells.

From the multiplex PCR reads, TCRdb called clonotypes with MiXCR, one entry per CDR3 protein. The sample consists of 250,000 or so distinct CDR3 sequences, under 35% of them appearing once. This clonotype appeared many times. What it binds is not known. The junction shows a germline mismatch at one end, possibly a read error. Axillary draining lymph nodes of breast cancer patients supplied the node samples. Per the germline V gene, CDR1 is MGHRA and CDR2 is YSYEKL. CDR3 size: 16 residues. What was sequenced was axillary lymph node tissue. The chain carries TRBV4-1 and TRBJ2-5, with TRBD1 matching over 7 bases. This TCR was sampled from a female donor with breast cancer. Some clones in this sample may be carry-over from other donors' samples. The CDR3, as DNA: TGCGTCAGCAGCCGTTACACAGGGGAGCAAGGAGAGACCCAGTACTTC. It specifies CVSSRYTGEQGETQYF.